These 27 T cell receptor beta chains came from one sample sequenced in a study of OX40 agonist ivuxolimab in advanced cancers. Library generation was performed with the immunoSEQ multiplex PCR assay. TCRdb took over this immuneACCESS table, retaining in-frame rearrangements with V and J assigned. Such tables are incomplete; in checked studies, under half of the missing clones stem from an unresolved V gene, and the remainder is unexplained. Present in this sample are approximately 70,000 clones, about 85% of which were seen just once. The ten largest make up about 0.83% of the sample. The sequencing here drew on CD4+ or CD8+ T cells sorted from blood, taken in a trial of the OX40 agonist ivuxolimab. These receptors were obtained from an adult with an advanced solid tumor such as melanoma, head and neck, liver or kidney cancer.

V is TRBV6-1 and J is TRBJ2-7, with D possibly being TRBD2 (6 bases). The CDR3 extends over 14 amino acids. The germline gives CDR1 MNHNS, CDR2 SASEGT. V was trimmed by 0 bases and J by 1 base, leaving 7 bases between them. CDR3 in DNA: TGTGCCAGCAGTGAAGCGGGACTTTCCTACGAGCAGTACTTC. It encodes CASSEAGLSYEQYF.

The CDR3 reads CASSRTGVGYEQYF. The CDR3 DNA sequence: TGTGCCAGTAGTCGAACAGGAGTGGGCTACGAGCAGTACTTC. The rearrangement joins TRBV19 to TRBJ2-7, with D possibly being TRBD1 (5 bases). V was cut by 5 bases and J by 3 bases, with 14 bases left in between. CDR3 size: 14 residues. Germline CDR1 is LNHDA and CDR2 is SQIVND (reference sequence).

This rearrangement joins TRBV10-3 to TRBJ2-2, with 8 bases fitting TRBD1. The CDR3 is 13 residues long. Germline V gene lookup returns CDR1 ENHRY and CDR2 SYGVKD. The V and J ends lost 6 bases and 7 bases, in that order; junction bases with no gene match: 4. The CDR3 sequence is CAIRADRGGELFF. The CDR3 DNA reads as TGTGCCATCAGAGCTGACAGGGGCGGGGAGCTGTTTTTT.

In the case of this clone: One junction end does not reproduce the germline sequence, and a read error may be involved. The chain is built from TRBV7-7 and TRBJ2-7; weak D call: TRBD2 (6 bases). Germline-derived CDR1 and CDR2 are SSHAT and FNYEAQ (reference sequence). CDR3 length: 13 residues. The CDR3 is CASSLDGSYEQYF. CDR3 nucleotide sequence: TGTGCTAGCAGCCTAGACGGGAGCTACGAGCAGTACTTC.

The chain recombines TRBV5-4 with TRBJ2-5; 9 nucleotides match TRBD1. The germline V gene has CDR1 SGHNT and CDR2 YYREEE (reference sequence). The V gene end was trimmed by 3 bases and the J gene end by 2 bases; junction bases not matched to a gene: 5. The length of the CDR3 is 15 residues. The CDR3 DNA reads as TGTGCCAGCAGCTCTACAGGGGGCCTTCAAGAGACCCAGTACTTC. Translating it yields CASSSTGGLQETQYF.

Notes on this clone: Other DNA sequences in this specimen translate into the identical CDR3. The chain is built from TRBV10-3 and TRBJ2-5; D remains ambiguous. The CDR3 runs to 11 residues. With 2 bases removed from V and 5 bases from J, the gap between germline ends came to 3 bases. CDR1 and CDR2 from the germline V gene are ENHRY and SYGVKD. The CDR3 region is CAISEGETQYF. Here the CDR3 DNA reads TGTGCCATCAGTGAGGGCGAGACCCAGTACTTC.

The chain is built from TRBV25-1 and TRBJ2-5; D gene unclear. The germline gives CDR1 MGHDK, CDR2 SYGVNS. The CDR3 has 14 amino acids. Trimming removed 4 bases at V and 5 bases at J, with 14 bases between. The CDR3 coding sequence is TGTGCCAGCAGTGGTCCAGTGTCCCCCGAGACCCAGTACTTC. Its translation is CASSGPVSPETQYF.

V usage is TRBV7-8 and J usage is TRBJ2-2; D possibly corresponds to TRBD1 (6 bases). V was shortened by 4 bases and J by 7 bases, with 13 bases between the two germline ends. The V gene's germline CDR1 is SGHVS and CDR2 FQNEAQ. CDR3 length: 14 residues. Here the CDR3 reads CASSSYQGHGELFF. For the CDR3, the DNA is TGTGCCAGCAGCTCCTACCAGGGGCACGGGGAGCTGTTTTTT.

This chain joins TRBV30 and TRBJ1-2, with 9 positions matching TRBD1. There are 15 residues in the CDR3. V shed 1 base, J shed 3 bases, and the junction held 6 bases outside the gene matches. Germline CDR1 reads GTSNPN; CDR2 reads SVGIG (reference sequence). CDR3 amino acids: CAWSAAGQGHYGYTF. In DNA form, the CDR3 reads TGTGCCTGGAGTGCCGCCGGACAGGGGCACTATGGCTACACCTTC.

The chain carries TRBV18 and TRBJ2-7; D might be TRBD1 (6 bases). V lost 6 bases and J lost 0, with 12 bases in between. The CDR3 has 14 amino acids. CDR1 KGHSH and CDR2 LQKENI come from the germline V gene. As DNA, the CDR3 is TGTGCCAGCTCCCCAAACAGGGCCTCCTACGAGCAGTACTTC. Protein: CASSPNRASYEQYF.

This clone was seen more than once but under ten times. The chain couples TRBV27 to TRBJ2-2; either TRBD1 or TRBD2 may supply D (5 bases each). The CDR3 runs 15 residues. Per the germline V gene, CDR1 is MNHEY and CDR2 is SMNVEV (reference sequence). Trimming shortened V by 5 bases and J by 3 bases, and 13 bases separated the two germline ends. The chain's CDR3 is CASSPGDRYTGELFF. The CDR3 coding sequence is TGTGCCAGCAGTCCCGGGGACCGGTACACCGGGGAGCTGTTTTTT.

The V call is TRBV2, the J call TRBJ2-3; TRBD2 matches 9 bases. CDR3 length equals 13 residues. The V and J ends lost 11 bases and 2 bases, in that order; junction bases with no gene match: 5. Germline V lookup: CDR1 SNHLY, CDR2 FYNNEI. The CDR3 spells CAGERGDTDTQYF. DNA for the CDR3: TGTGCCGGGGAGCGGGGGGACACAGATACGCAGTATTTT.

This rearrangement joins TRBV9 to TRBJ1-4; weak D call: TRBD1 (5 bases). This CDR3 is 16 amino acids long. From germline, CDR1 is SGDLS and CDR2 YYNGEE. V was cut by 2 bases and J by 8 bases, with 19 bases left in between. CDR3 bases: TGTGCCAGCAGCGTGTCCGACAGTCGTAAAGGGGAAAAACTGTTTTTT. It codes for CASSVSDSRKGEKLFF.

The J gene is TRBJ2-7, the V gene TRBV18, with D possibly matching TRBD1 (6 bases). The CDR3 totals 17 residues. Germline V gene lookup returns CDR1 KGHSH and CDR2 LQKENI. V shed 3 bases and J shed 2 bases, with 20 bases lying between them. This chain's CDR3 is CASSPVEGQHITYEQYF. DNA of the CDR3: TGTGCCAGCTCACCTGTGGAAGGACAGCACATTACCTACGAGCAGTACTTC.

This chain uses TRBV6-5 with TRBJ1-3; D is perhaps TRBD1 (6 bases). Germline lookup yields CDR1 MNHEY and CDR2 SVGAGI. V was clipped by 5 bases and J by 4 bases, with 9 bases between them. The CDR3 has 13 residues. CDR3 sequence (DNA): TGTGCCAGCAGTCCGACAGGCGGAAACACCATATATTTT. Translation: CASSPTGGNTIYF.

The chain is built from TRBV5-6 and TRBJ2-2; 11 bases are a match to TRBD1. This CDR3 is 15 amino acids long. V lost 4 bases, J lost 8 bases, and 7 bases stayed unmatched. Germline loops: CDR1 SGHDT, CDR2 YYEEEE. DNA for the CDR3: TGTGCCAGCAGCACGGACAGGGGGCTGAGGGGGGAGCTGTTTTTT. Its protein is CASSTDRGLRGELFF.

This clone was seen once. The chain recombines TRBV14 with TRBJ1-5; a possible D gene is TRBD1 (5 bases). Trimming left V 0 bases short and J 2 bases short, with 20 bases between. This CDR3 comprises 19 residues. From germline, CDR1 is SGHDN and CDR2 FVKESK. CDR3 amino acids: CASSQDREGQGRGNQPQHF. The CDR3 DNA sequence: TGTGCCAGCAGCCAAGATCGGGAGGGGCAGGGACGGGGCAATCAGCCCCAGCATTTT.

Turning to this clone: This sample includes further DNA sequences coding for the same CDR3. The V call is TRBV4-1, the J call TRBJ2-2, with 8 bases aligning to TRBD1. The CDR3 loop spans 14 amino acids. Trimming took 6 bases from V and 2 from J; bases not matched to a gene: 2. Per the germline V gene, CDR1 is MGHRA and CDR2 is YSYEKL. CDR3 loop: CASSDRGNTGELFF. CDR3 coding DNA: TGCGCCAGCAGTGACAGGGGCAACACCGGGGAGCTGTTTTTT.

The chain joins TRBV7-2 to TRBJ2-7; the match to TRBD1 covers 9 bases. CDR3 length: 15 residues. With V trimmed by 4 bases and J by 3 bases, 7 bases remained unmatched. Per the germline V gene, CDR1 is SGHTA and CDR2 is FQGNSA. CDR3 coding DNA: TGTGCCAGCAGCTCGGGACAGGGCACATTCTACGAGCAGTACTTC. Its protein is CASSSGQGTFYEQYF.

This clone has a handful of counts. The chain recombines TRBV30 with TRBJ1-1, with 9 bases that match TRBD1. V was pared by 0 bases and J by 4 bases, with 6 bases of the junction left unmatched. Per germline, CDR1 GTSNPN and CDR2 SVGIG (reference sequence). This CDR3 contains 15 residues. CDR3 in amino acids: CAWSVWDRDRTEAFF. CDR3 DNA: TGTGCCTGGAGTGTATGGGACAGGGATCGCACTGAAGCTTTCTTT.

This chain links TRBV11-2 with TRBJ2-7; weak D call: TRBD2 (6 bases). Germline V lookup: CDR1 SGHAT, CDR2 FQNNGV. CDR3 length equals 13 residues. V was shortened by 5 bases and J by 6 bases, with 14 bases between the two germline ends. CDR3 sequence (DNA): TGTGCCAGCAGCCGGTTGAAAGCGGGCGAGCAGTACTTC. Translation: CASSRLKAGEQYF.

The CDR3 DNA reads TGTGCCAGCAGGGGGGGACTCTCTGGAAACACCATATATTTT. It encodes CASRGGLSGNTIYF. The rearrangement joins TRBV2 to TRBJ1-3; a possible D gene is TRBD1 (5 bases). The germline V gene has CDR1 SNHLY and CDR2 FYNNEI. Trimming removed 6 bases from V and 0 bases from J, with 9 bases in between. The CDR3 length is 14 residues.

This chain connects TRBV25-1 to TRBJ2-3; D ambiguous. Deletions cut 0 bases from V and 3 bases from J, with 16 bases between. The CDR3 covers 17 residues. Germline CDR1 and CDR2: MGHDK and SYGVNS. The CDR3 here is CASSEYNGISGTDTQYF. CDR3 in DNA: TGTGCCAGCAGTGAATATAATGGCATCTCTGGGACAGATACGCAGTATTTT.

Concerning this clone: This CDR3 is also generated by other DNA sequences in the sample. This chain uses TRBV6-5 with TRBJ1-4, with D hard to call. The germline V and J ends were trimmed by 2 bases and 8 bases, with 9 bases remaining between them. This CDR3 region has 13 residues. Germline CDR1 and CDR2: MNHEY and SVGAGI. CDR3 residues: CASSYSLGEKLFF. In nucleotides, the CDR3 is TGTGCCAGCAGTTACAGTTTAGGGGAAAAACTGTTTTTT.

This clone showed up just once. The rearrangement links TRBV14 to TRBJ2-7, with D unclear. Germline V gene lookup returns CDR1 SGHDN and CDR2 FVKESK. V was trimmed by 1 base and J by 4 bases, leaving 5 bases between them. This CDR3 has 12 amino acids. Here the CDR3 DNA reads TGTGCCAGCAGCCAAGTGGTTTACGAGCAGTACTTC. It yields the protein CASSQVVYEQYF.

V usage is TRBV4-2 and J usage is TRBJ2-7; either TRBD1 or TRBD2 may fit D (5 bases each). Trimming pared 1 base from V and 2 bases from J, leaving 15 bases between. This CDR3 comprises 16 residues. Germline V gene data show CDR1 as LGHNA and CDR2 as YNFKEQ. CDR3 region: CASSQGFSRGPYEQYF. The CDR3 nucleotides read TGTGCCAGCAGCCAAGGTTTTAGCCGGGGACCCTACGAGCAGTACTTC.

This chain links TRBV18 with TRBJ1-5, with D hard to call. The CDR3 sequence is 14 residues long. The germline CDR1 and CDR2 sequences are KGHSH and LQKENI. V was clipped by 0 bases and J by 0 bases, with 3 bases between them. CDR3 sequence: CASSPPYSNQPQHF. CDR3 DNA: TGTGCCAGCTCACCACCTTATAGCAATCAGCCCCAGCATTTT.